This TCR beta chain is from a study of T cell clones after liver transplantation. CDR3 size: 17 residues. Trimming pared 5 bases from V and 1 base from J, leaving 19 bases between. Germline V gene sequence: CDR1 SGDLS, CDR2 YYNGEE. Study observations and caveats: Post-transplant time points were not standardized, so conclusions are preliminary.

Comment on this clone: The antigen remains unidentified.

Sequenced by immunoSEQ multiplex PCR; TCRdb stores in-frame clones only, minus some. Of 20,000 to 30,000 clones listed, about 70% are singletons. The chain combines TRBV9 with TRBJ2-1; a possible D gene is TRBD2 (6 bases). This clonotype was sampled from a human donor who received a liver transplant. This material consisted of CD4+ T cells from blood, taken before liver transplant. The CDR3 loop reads CASSLMDGRGSYNEQFF. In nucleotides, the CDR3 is TGTGCCAGCAGTTTAATGGACGGGAGAGGGTCCTACAATGAGCAGTTCTTC.